The 14 T cell receptor beta chains listed next were all sequenced from one sample in a study of Graves' ophthalmopathy and Graves' hyperthyroidism. Amplification targeted the TCR beta CDR3 regions, with RNA transcripts as the source material. Scientists carried out first-round RT-PCR using HTBI primers and then a second-round multiplex PCR. Each CDR3 protein is one row after TCRdb ran MiXCR on the multiplex PCR reads. This sample has about 640,000 distinct CDR3 sequences, with approximately 39% found just once. The specimen sequenced was peripheral blood. These receptors were obtained from an adult man with Graves' ophthalmopathy.

Many counts were recorded for this clonotype. The chain links TRBV25-1 to TRBJ2-5; 9 nucleotides align to TRBD2. The germline CDR1 and CDR2 sequences are MGHDK and SYGVNS. Germline trimming cut 5 bases from V and 1 base from J; bases unmatched to any gene: 5. This CDR3 is built from 15 residues. The CDR3 bases are TGTGCCAGCAGTTCCCGACTAGCGGCCCAAGAGACCCAGTACTTC. Amino acid sequence: CASSSRLAAQETQYF. The whole variable domain, remainder taken from reference TRBV25-1 and TRBJ2-5, is EADIYQTPRYLVIGTGKKITLECSQTMGHDKMYWYQQDPGMELHLIHYSYGVNSTEKGDLSSESTVSRIRTEHFPLTLESARPSHTSQYLCASSSRLAAQETQYFGPGTRLLVL.

This clonotype was observed at least ten times. The chain joins TRBV4-3 to TRBJ2-6; 8 bases are a match to TRBD2. With 0 bases clipped from V and 0 bases from J, the junction kept 1 base outside the gene matches. The CDR3 totals 17 residues. Germline CDR1 is LGHNA and CDR2 is YSLEER. In nucleotides, the CDR3 is TGCGCCAGCAGCCAAGACGGGGGGGCCTCTGGGGCCAACGTCCTGACTTTC. Amino acid sequence: CASSQDGGASGANVLTF.

A single count supports this clonotype. The chain has TRBV29-1 and TRBJ2-7, with 10 bases that match TRBD1. Germline CDR1 is SQVTM and CDR2 is ANQGSEA. Trimming took 4 bases from V and 7 from J; bases not matched to a gene: 7. The CDR3 extends over 13 amino acids. CDR3 nucleotide sequence: TGCAGCGTTGGAAGGACAGGGGGTACAGAGCAGTACTTC. Its translation is CSVGRTGGTEQYF.

The chain joins TRBV10-3 to TRBJ2-6, with D possibly being TRBD1 (5 bases). V shed 4 bases and J shed 4 bases, with 11 bases lying between them. The CDR3 sequence is 15 residues long. The germline gives CDR1 ENHRY, CDR2 SYGVKD. The CDR3 loop reads CAISAQGSGANVLTF. The CDR3 DNA reads as TGTGCCATCAGTGCCCAGGGTTCCGGGGCCAACGTCCTGACTTTC.

This clonotype has ten or more counts. The chain is built from TRBV9 and TRBJ1-6; D is unclear. The CDR3 loop spans 15 amino acids. V lost 3 bases and J 8 bases, leaving 15 bases between the germline ends. Germline-derived CDR1 and CDR2 are SGDLS and YYNGEE. The CDR3 sequence: CASSAEMHAYSPLHF. The DNA for the CDR3 is TGTGCCAGCAGCGCCGAGATGCACGCGTATTCACCCCTCCACTTT.

In this sample, this clonotype turned up many times. The rearrangement joins TRBV11-2 to TRBJ2-7; D is undetermined. Germline V gene data show CDR1 as SGHAT and CDR2 as FQNNGV. Trimming removed 5 bases at V and 4 bases at J, with 12 bases between. This CDR3 comprises 13 residues. CDR3 in DNA: TGTGCCAGCAGCCTCCGGAGATTGTACGAGCAGTACTTC. This translates into CASSLRRLYEQYF.

This clonotype appeared many times. The CDR3 region has the DNA TGTGCCAGCAGTCGGTATCAGGGAGATCAGCCCCAGCATTTT. Translating gives CASSRYQGDQPQHF. This chain joins TRBV5-6 and TRBJ1-5, with D perhaps matching TRBD1 (5 bases). CDR1 is SGHDT, CDR2 YYEEEE, per germline. Trimming left V 5 bases short and J 5 bases short, with 14 bases between. The CDR3 consists of 14 residues.

This clonotype was recorded many times. V is TRBV10-3 and J is TRBJ2-3; D gene uncertain. Trimming removed 5 bases from V and 5 bases from J, with 14 bases in between. Germline V gene data show CDR1 as ENHRY and CDR2 as SYGVKD. This CDR3 comprises 14 residues. As DNA, the CDR3 is TGTGCCATCAGTTCGCTACAAGGTGGAGATACGCAGTATTTT. Translated: CAISSLQGGDTQYF.

The sample holds many counts of this clonotype. This chain uses TRBV14 with TRBJ2-2; D uncertain. The V and J ends lost 3 bases and 5 bases respectively, with 1 base between them. The CDR3 consists of 11 residues. Germline-derived CDR1 and CDR2 are SGHDN and FVKESK. CDR3 amino acids: CASSQTGELFF. CDR3 DNA sequence: TGTGCCAGCAGCCAGACCGGGGAGCTGTTTTTT. Using reference TRBV14 and TRBJ2-2 for the parts outside the CDR3, the full variable domain is EAGVTQFPSHSVIEKGQTVTLRCDPISGHDNLYWYRRVMGKEIKFLLHFVKESKQDESGMPNNRFLAERTGGTYSTLKVQPAELEDSGVYFCASSQTGELFFGEGSRLTVL.

This clonotype was detected many times. V gene TRBV2 combines with J gene TRBJ2-1, with 10 nucleotides matching TRBD1. After removal of 5 bases from V and 4 bases from J, the junction contained 5 bases not matched to a gene. The CDR3 is 15 amino acids. The V gene's germline CDR1 is SNHLY and CDR2 FYNNEI. DNA of the CDR3: TGTGCCAGCAGTACCCAGGACAGGGGGTACAATGAGCAGTTCTTC. Amino acids: CASSTQDRGYNEQFF.

Ten or more counts support this clonotype. The rearrangement joins TRBV29-1 to TRBJ1-3; 7 bases map to TRBD1. J was trimmed by 2 bases and V by 0 bases; bases with no gene match: 4. Looked up from germline, CDR1 is SQVTM and CDR2 is ANQGSEA. The CDR3 extends over 15 amino acids. As DNA, the CDR3 is TGCAGCGTTGAAGATGAGGGGGCCCCTGGAAACACCATATATTTT. Amino acid sequence: CSVEDEGAPGNTIYF. Full variable domain (rest looked up from reference TRBV29-1 and TRBJ1-3): SAVISQKPSRDICQRGTSLTIQCQVDSQVTMMFWYRQQPGQSLTLIATANQGSEATYESGFVIDKFPISRPNLTFSTLTVSNMSPEDSSIYLCSVEDEGAPGNTIYFGEGSWLTVV.

Ten or more counts support this clonotype. The genes are TRBV14 and TRBJ1-6; TRBD1 matches at 9 bases. Trimming took 1 base from V and 8 from J; bases not matched to a gene: 3. The CDR3 covers 15 residues. The germline V gene encodes CDR1 SGHDN and CDR2 FVKESK. CDR3 in DNA: TGTGCCAGCAGCCAAGGGCGACAGGGGGATTCACCCCTCCACTTT. Translated, it gives CASSQGRQGDSPLHF.

V usage is TRBV24-1 and J usage is TRBJ1-2, with D perhaps matching TRBD1 (6 bases). The CDR3 runs to 13 residues. Per germline, CDR1 KGHDR and CDR2 SFDVKD. V lost 3 bases, J lost 5 bases, and 9 bases lay in between. The DNA for the CDR3 is TGTGCCACCAGTGATCCAGGACAGTATGGCTACACCTTC. Translated: CATSDPGQYGYTF.

This clonotype was recorded at least ten times. The chain joins TRBV7-8 to TRBJ2-5, with D possibly being TRBD1 (6 bases). The length of the CDR3 is 13 residues. V was trimmed by 5 bases and J by 4 bases, leaving 11 bases between them. The germline gives CDR1 SGHVS, CDR2 FQNEAQ. This CDR3 reads CASSKQGRETQYF. The CDR3 nucleotides read TGTGCCAGCAGCAAACAGGGACGAGAGACCCAGTACTTC.